A single sample is the source of the 29 T cell receptor beta chains below, sequenced in a study of response to subunit inactivated influenza vaccine. Each CDR3 protein gets one entry after TCRdb re-called the RT-PCR reads with MiXCR. Counted here are 280,000 or so distinct CDR3 sequences, 20% to 25% occurring once; the ten biggest clones make up roughly 10%. Sample: PBMCs from blood, taken approximately 22 months after vaccination. Source of these receptors: a man aged 50-75 years who received an inactivated influenza vaccine.

The CDR3 here is CSVRGRAILGYGYTF. CDR3 sequence (DNA): TGCAGCGTTCGGGGCAGGGCCATTTTGGGCTATGGCTACACCTTC. This sequence joins TRBV29-1 and TRBJ1-2; maybe TRBD1 (5 bases). Germline-derived CDR1 and CDR2 are SQVTM and ANQGSEA. This CDR3 is 15 amino acids long. V was shortened by 5 bases and J by 4 bases, with 20 bases between the two germline ends.

As to this clonotype: A read error may account for a junction end that differs from germline. CDR3: CAWNRGGDDSPPHF. As DNA, the CDR3 is TGTGCCTGGAACAGAGGGGGGGACGATTCACCCCCCCACTTT. The chain couples TRBV30 to TRBJ1-6; the D gene is possibly TRBD1 (6 bases). Germline V CDR1 and CDR2: GTSNPN, SVGIG (reference sequence). CDR3 length: 14 residues.

In its sample, this clonotype was seen a few times. The chain is built from TRBV4-2 and TRBJ2-7; D call uncertain. The germline gives CDR1 LGHNA, CDR2 YNFKEQ. Between the trimmed V and J ends, which lost 0 bases and 2 bases, there was a span of 8 bases. This CDR3 region has 14 residues. The CDR3 region is CASSQEALTYEQYF. The CDR3 coding sequence is TGTGCCAGCAGCCAAGAGGCTCTTACCTACGAGCAGTACTTC.

The chain carries TRBV28 and TRBJ2-5, with 8 bases aligning to TRBD2. The V and J ends lost 8 bases and 3 bases, in that order; junction bases with no gene match: 8. Germline V lookup: CDR1 MDHEN, CDR2 SYDVKM. The CDR3 has 14 amino acids. In DNA form, the CDR3 reads TGTGCCAGCCAACCGGGAGGGAGGGAAGAGACCCAGTACTTC. This translates into CASQPGGREETQYF.

This clonotype came up many times. V and J are TRBV9 and TRBJ1-3; D is undetermined. Trimming cost V 4 bases and J 8 bases, with 13 bases left between them. Germline V gene lookup returns CDR1 SGDLS and CDR2 YYNGEE. This CDR3 has 13 residues. The CDR3 coding sequence is TGTGCCAGCAGCCCGTCGATTTGGGACACCATATATTTT. Encoded protein: CASSPSIWDTIYF.

The rearrangement links TRBV29-1 to TRBJ2-7; 9 positions agree with TRBD1. V gave up 7 bases and J gave up 4 bases; unmatched junction bases: 5. Per germline, CDR1 SQVTM and CDR2 ANQGSEA. CDR3 length equals 12 residues. This CDR3 reads CSAGTGRYEQYF. The CDR3 bases are TGCAGCGCCGGGACAGGGCGTTACGAGCAGTACTTC.

DNA of the CDR3: TGTGCCAGGATAGCGGGAGGTACGAACACCGGGGAGCTGTTTTTT. It translates to CARIAGGTNTGELFF. The chain combines TRBV6-1 with TRBJ2-2; the match to TRBD2 covers 10 bases. The CDR3 sequence is 15 residues long. After removal of 9 bases from V and 0 bases from J, the junction contained 4 bases not matched to a gene. Germline assignment: CDR1 MNHNS and CDR2 SASEGT.

The gene calls are TRBV4-3 and TRBJ1-5, with TRBD1 identical over 10 bases. This CDR3 contains 17 residues. V lost 0 bases, J lost 5 bases, and 7 bases stayed unmatched. Germline loops: CDR1 LGHNA, CDR2 YSLEER. The CDR3 bases are TGCGCCAGCAGCCAAGATCGCTGGGACAGGGGTTATCAGCCCCAGCATTTT. The encoded protein is CASSQDRWDRGYQPQHF.

The J gene is TRBJ1-2, the V gene TRBV6-5, with D tentatively TRBD1 (5 bases). The CDR3 totals 15 residues. Trimming shortened V by 3 bases and J by 8 bases, and 19 bases separated the two germline ends. Germline assignment: CDR1 MNHEY and CDR2 SVGAGI. CDR3 protein: CASSYLQGLTKGYTF. Here the CDR3 DNA reads TGTGCCAGCAGTTATTTGCAGGGATTAACGAAGGGCTACACCTTC.

V gene TRBV20-1 combines with J gene TRBJ1-6, with TRBD1 matching 7 bases. Germline values: CDR1 DFQATT, CDR2 SNEGSKA (reference sequence). The CDR3 totals 16 residues. V was pared by 5 bases and J by 3 bases, with 10 bases of the junction left unmatched. The CDR3 is CSARRTGDYYNSPLHF. DNA of the CDR3: TGCAGTGCTCGGAGGACAGGAGACTACTATAATTCACCCCTCCACTTT.

This clonotype appeared a few times. This chain joins TRBV3-1 and TRBJ1-1; D is possibly TRBD1 (6 bases). CDR3 length: 12 amino acids. Germline CDR1 reads LGHDT; CDR2 reads YNNKEL (reference sequence). Deletions cut 4 bases from V and 8 bases from J, with 11 bases between. For the CDR3, the DNA is TGTGCCAGCAGCCCTGACAGGATAGAAGCTTTCTTT. This codes for CASSPDRIEAFF.

This clonotype showed up just a few times. The CDR3 DNA follows: TGTGCCAGCAGCCGGGCCGGGAGGGCCCGTGTGTACGAGCAGTACTTC. Translating gives CASSRAGRARVYEQYF. This chain connects TRBV3-1 to TRBJ2-7; 8 bases are shared with TRBD2. J was trimmed by 4 bases and V by 4 bases; bases with no gene match: 12. Germline V lookup: CDR1 LGHDT, CDR2 YNNKEL (reference sequence). The CDR3 totals 16 residues.

This clonotype came up many times. The gene calls are TRBV29-1 and TRBJ1-1, with D perhaps TRBD1 (6 bases). CDR1 is SQVTM and CDR2 is ANQGSEA in the germline V gene. The CDR3 consists of 13 residues. V was clipped by 6 bases and J by 2 bases, with 13 bases between them. CDR3 loop: CSVVGGSNTEAFF. Written as DNA, the CDR3 is TGCAGCGTGGTGGGGGGCAGTAACACTGAAGCTTTCTTT.

This clonotype has only a few counts. The CDR3 sequence is CASSPPGGVWTGEDWEAFF. CDR3 bases: TGTGCCAGTAGTCCCCCCGGCGGGGTATGGACAGGGGAGGACTGGGAAGCTTTCTTT. This chain uses TRBV19 with TRBJ1-1; 9 bases fit TRBD1. Germline V gene data show CDR1 as LNHDA and CDR2 as SQIVND (reference sequence). The CDR3 spans 19 residues. V lost 5 bases and J lost 8; bases outside the gene matches: 24. Combining the CDR3 with reference TRBV19 and TRBJ1-1 gives the whole variable domain DGGITQSPKYLFRKEGQNVTLSCEQNLNHDAMYWYRQDPGQGLRLIYYSQIVNDFQKGDIAEGYSVSREKKESFPLTVTSAQKNPTAFYLCASSPPGGVWTGEDWEAFFGQGTRLTVV.

The chain carries TRBV13 and TRBJ1-4, with D possibly being TRBD1 (5 bases). CDR3 length equals 15 residues. CDR1 is PRHDT and CDR2 is FYEKMQ in the germline V gene (reference sequence). V lost 4 bases and J lost 3, with 12 bases in between. The CDR3 sequence is CASSSRDGANEKLFF. The CDR3 DNA is TGTGCCAGCAGCTCACGGGACGGAGCTAATGAAAAACTGTTTTTT.

This sequence joins TRBV20-1 and TRBJ1-5; no firm D call. Trimming took 3 bases from V and 2 from J, leaving 8 bases between them. This CDR3 is 13 amino acids long. Germline CDR1 reads DFQATT; CDR2 reads SNEGSKA (reference sequence). CDR3 amino acids: CSARGIGNQPQHF. The CDR3 DNA sequence: TGCAGTGCTAGGGGGATTGGCAATCAGCCCCAGCATTTT.

The chain carries TRBV7-9 and TRBJ1-6; D is ambiguous. This CDR3 contains 13 residues. Germline CDR1 SEHNR, CDR2 FQNEAQ (reference sequence). Deletions cut 3 bases from V and 10 bases from J, with 10 bases between. CDR3 region: CASSFRTDSPLHF. CDR3 DNA: TGTGCCAGCAGCTTTAGGACGGACTCACCCCTCCACTTT.

The sample holds many counts of this clonotype. The V and J genes are TRBV7-2 and TRBJ2-7, with no clear D. The germline V and J ends were trimmed by 2 bases and 0 bases, with 5 bases remaining between them. The germline CDR1 and CDR2 sequences are SGHTA and FQGNSA. The CDR3 totals 13 residues. Here the CDR3 reads CASSLPGSYEQYF. The CDR3 DNA reads TGTGCCAGCAGCTTACCAGGCTCCTACGAGCAGTACTTC.

The rearrangement links TRBV5-1 to TRBJ2-3; 9 bases map to TRBD1. The CDR3 spans 14 residues. Germline V gene lookup returns CDR1 SGHRS and CDR2 YFSETQ. V lost 2 bases and J lost 5; bases outside the gene matches: 3. CDR3 residues: CASSLQGAQDTQYF. DNA of the CDR3: TGCGCCAGCAGCTTACAGGGGGCTCAAGATACGCAGTATTTT.

This clonotype came up a few times. The rearrangement uses TRBV12-3 or TRBV12-4 and TRBJ1-1, with D perhaps TRBD1 (5 bases). The V and J ends lost 0 bases and 0 bases respectively, with 11 bases between them. This CDR3 has 16 residues. CDR3 residues: CASSLARGVLNTEAFF. The CDR3 nucleotides read TGTGCCAGCAGTTTAGCGAGGGGAGTTCTGAACACTGAAGCTTTCTTT.

V is TRBV6-6 and J is TRBJ1-5; TRBD1 might be the D (6 bases). The V gene lost 11 bases and the J gene lost 4 bases, with 15 bases spanning the gap. Looked up from germline, CDR1 is MNHNY and CDR2 is SVGAGI (reference sequence). This CDR3 is 13 amino acids long. CDR3 sequence: CAGSRQDNQPQHF. CDR3 DNA: TGTGCCGGAAGTAGACAGGATAATCAGCCCCAGCATTTT.

V and J are TRBV27 and TRBJ2-3, with 7 bases fitting TRBD2. CDR1 and CDR2 (germline): MNHEY, SMNVEV (reference sequence). The CDR3 length is 17 residues. The ends lost 0 bases at V and 6 bases at J; junction bases unmatched: 12. The CDR3 DNA follows: TGTGCCAGCAGTTTATCGCCGACTTGGGGGAGGGTTGATACGCAGTATTTT. Amino acid sequence: CASSLSPTWGRVDTQYF.

The chain links TRBV7-9 to TRBJ1-1; D ambiguous. Germline CDR1 SEHNR, CDR2 FQNEAQ (reference sequence). The CDR3 totals 14 residues. Trimming stripped 2 bases from V and 1 base from J, with 8 bases between. The CDR3 bases are TGTGCCAGCAGCTTACGACGTAAGAACACTGAAGCTTTCTTT. Its protein is CASSLRRKNTEAFF. The entire variable domain, with the rest obtained from reference TRBV7-9 and TRBJ1-1, is as follows: DTGVSQNPRHKITKRGQNVTFRCDPISEHNRLYWYRQTLGQGPEFLTYFQNEAQLEKSRLLSDRFSAERPKGSFSTLEIQRTEQGDSAMYLCASSLRRKNTEAFFGQGTRLTVV.

The chain is built from TRBV28 and TRBJ2-3, with 10 bases aligning to TRBD2. The length of the CDR3 is 13 residues. Germline-derived CDR1 and CDR2 are MDHEN and SYDVKM. Losses at the gene ends were 11 bases for V and 5 bases for J; bases not matched to a gene: 7. CDR3 sequence reads: CAGSGGRRDTQYF. The CDR3 DNA follows: TGTGCCGGTAGCGGGGGGAGAAGAGATACGCAGTATTTT.

The chain joins TRBV20-1 to TRBJ2-5; D perhaps matches TRBD2 (5 bases). Trimming removed 3 bases at V and 1 base at J, with 18 bases between. This CDR3 contains 16 residues. Germline CDR1 is DFQATT and CDR2 is SNEGSKA (reference sequence). CDR3: CSASSGGLSTQETQYF. The DNA of the CDR3 is TGCAGTGCTAGTTCCGGCGGGCTGTCTACCCAAGAGACCCAGTACTTC.

In its sample, this clonotype was seen a few times. V and J are TRBV20-1 and TRBJ1-5; a possible D gene is TRBD1 (6 bases). Trimming pared 3 bases from V and 9 bases from J, leaving 18 bases between. The CDR3 is made up of 14 amino acids. Germline CDR1 DFQATT, CDR2 SNEGSKA (reference sequence). CDR3 amino acids: CSASGQKRFGPQHF. DNA for the CDR3: TGCAGTGCTAGTGGACAGAAGAGGTTTGGGCCCCAGCATTTT.

The sample holds a few counts of this clonotype. The rearrangement joins TRBV18 to TRBJ1-1, with a weak D call TRBD1 (5 bases). Germline CDR1 KGHSH, CDR2 LQKENI. CDR3 length: 14 residues. The germline V and J ends were trimmed by 4 bases and 5 bases, with 14 bases remaining between them. The CDR3 spells CASSHGTGGTEAFF. The CDR3 DNA sequence: TGTGCCAGCTCACACGGGACCGGAGGGACTGAAGCTTTCTTT.

The J gene is TRBJ2-7, the V gene TRBV15, with D possibly TRBD2 on 5 matching bases. V lost 0 bases, J lost 3 bases, and 12 bases lay in between. The V gene's germline CDR1 is LNHNV and CDR2 YYDKDF (reference sequence). The CDR3 contains 15 residues. The CDR3 loop reads CATSRDDGGGYEQYF. CDR3 DNA sequence: TGTGCCACCAGCAGAGATGACGGAGGAGGCTACGAGCAGTACTTC.

This chain links TRBV11-1 with TRBJ2-6; D is undetermined. Between the trimmed V and J ends, which lost 5 bases and 0 bases, there was a span of 8 bases. The CDR3 is made up of 15 amino acids. The germline gives CDR1 SGHAT, CDR2 FQDESV (reference sequence). Written as DNA, the CDR3 is TGTGCCAGCAGCCTAATTTACTCTGGGGCCAACGTCCTGACTTTC. Translated: CASSLIYSGANVLTF.